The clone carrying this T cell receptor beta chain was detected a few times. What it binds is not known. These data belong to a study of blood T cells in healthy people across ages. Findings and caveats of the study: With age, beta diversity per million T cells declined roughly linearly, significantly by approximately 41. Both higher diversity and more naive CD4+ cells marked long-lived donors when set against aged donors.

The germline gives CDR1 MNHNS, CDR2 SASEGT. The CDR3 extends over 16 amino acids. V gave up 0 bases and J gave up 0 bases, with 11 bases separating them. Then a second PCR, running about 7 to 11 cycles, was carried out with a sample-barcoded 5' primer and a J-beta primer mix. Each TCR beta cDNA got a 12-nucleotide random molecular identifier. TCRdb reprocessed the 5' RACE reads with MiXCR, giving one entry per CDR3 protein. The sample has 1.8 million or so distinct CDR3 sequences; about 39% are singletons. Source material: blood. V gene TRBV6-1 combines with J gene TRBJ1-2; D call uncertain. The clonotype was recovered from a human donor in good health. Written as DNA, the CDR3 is TGTGCCAGCAGTGAAGCGCCGGACGAAGCTAACTATGGCTACACCTTC. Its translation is CASSEAPDEANYGYTF.